The clone carrying this TCR beta chain was seen a few times. Its antigen remains unidentified. This entry belongs to a study of T cells in Graves' hyperthyroidism and ophthalmopathy. For the study at large: Peripheral blood was acquired at first diagnosis, ahead of any therapy whatsoever.

Those patients with uncontrolled infection, other autoimmune disease, pregnancy or lactation were excluded. The authors took PBMCs from about 9.5 ml fresh peripheral blood. Broader study findings: Most clonotypes that expanded in the thyroid above 0.001 also showed up in blood.

RNA transcripts provided the source from which TCR beta CDR3 regions were amplified. HTBI primers were used for first-round RT-PCR of the TCR CDR3. Each CDR3 protein gets one entry after TCRdb re-called the multiplex PCR reads with MiXCR. Altogether 600,000 to 650,000 distinct CDR3 sequences are present, more than 20% being singletons, with the ten largest covering 34%. This clonotype originated in a man under 40 with Graves' ophthalmopathy. The sequencing sample was made of blood.

CDR3 nucleotides: TGTGCCAGCAGCGTGGCAGGGGCCGAGGGGCCCCAGCATTTT. This codes for CASSVAGAEGPQHF. This chain connects TRBV9 to TRBJ1-5; D is perhaps TRBD1 (6 bases). The V end was cut by 2 bases, the J end by 9 bases, with 15 bases between. The germline V gene has CDR1 SGDLS and CDR2 YYNGEE. The length of the CDR3 is 14 residues.